This record covers a single T cell receptor (beta chain). The antigen remains unidentified. Specified treatment: roughly 10-day PBMC culture with coronavirus spike peptide pools or control peptides (ViraFEST assay). Via ViraFEST, peptide pools expanded antigen-specific T cells before TCR sequencing. Wells that each held some 2 million PBMCs were cultured with roughly 9.5 IU/ml IL-2 and 10 ug/ml peptide pools. The sample is drawn from a study of vaccination and CD4 T cells after COVID-19. About the study: Stimuli were overlapping spike peptide pools of SARS-CoV-2 and three common cold coronaviruses (HCoV-NL63, HCoV-OC43, HCoV-229E).

The CDR3 contains 15 residues. J gave up 5 bases and V 1 base, and 1 base lay outside the gene matches. With the Oncomine TCR Beta short-read assay, DNA from cultured CD4+ T cells was sequenced. From the PCR reads, TCRdb called clonotypes with MiXCR, one entry per CDR3 protein. This table holds 13,000 to 15,000 distinct CDR3 sequences, about 50% found once. Notes on the study in general: Median approximately 90% of reactive clones detected in convalescent patients emerged only post-vaccination.

The TCR sequence derives from a human donor who had recovered from COVID-19. The chain recombines TRBV12-3 or TRBV12-4 with TRBJ2-2, with 10 positions matching TRBD1. Material for sequencing was CD4+ T cells from blood, cultured in vitro. CDR3 nucleotide sequence: TGTGCCAGCAGTTTAGGGACAGGGGGGACCGGGGAGCTGTTTTTT. Encoded protein: CASSLGTGGTGELFF.